This is a list of T cell receptor beta chains from one sample in a study of T cell changes during pregnancy in multiple sclerosis. Using immunoSEQ multiplex PCR, the repertoire was profiled, and TCRdb retains in-frame clones only, with some absent. The data hold some 85,000 clones, with about 94% observed a single time. The specimen was peripheral blood, collected in the third trimester of pregnancy. The receptors originated from a female donor with multiple sclerosis, enrolled in a pregnancy study. The CDR3 runs from the conserved cysteine through the conserved F or W. A D gene is named only where the DNA matches it firmly. Part of the rows lack a size; the others show once, few, many or a class for expanded clones.

V	J	D	size	CDR3	DNA
TRBV4-1	TRBJ2-5	TRBD2	once	CASSQGRGTRQETQYF	TGCGCCAGCAGCCAAGGGCGGGGGACTCGTCAAGAGACCCAGTACTTC
TRBV5-1	TRBJ2-3	.	.	CASSLWGGNTQYF	TGCGCCAGCAGCCTCTGGGGCGGTAATACGCAGTATTTT
TRBV28	TRBJ2-7	TRBD1	.	CASSPWGQGDRVEQYF	TGTGCCAGCAGTCCGTGGGGACAGGGGGACAGGGTCGAGCAGTACTTC
TRBV2	TRBJ2-1	.	once	CASPLGRSGDEQFF	TGTGCCAGCCCTCTGGGGAGGTCGGGCGATGAGCAGTTCTTC
TRBV7-2	TRBJ2-5	TRBD1	.	CASSLRQTGRQWETQYF	TGTGCCAGCAGCCTCCGGCAGACAGGGCGCCAATGGGAGACCCAGTACTTC
TRBV28	TRBJ2-7	.	once	CASSSHREPSYEQYF	TGTGCCAGCAGTTCTCACAGGGAGCCCTCCTACGAGCAGTACTTC
TRBV4-3	TRBJ2-7	.	once	CASSQAPGYEQYF	TGCGCCAGCAGCCAAGCCCCAGGTTACGAGCAGTACTTC
TRBV7-8	TRBJ2-7	TRBD1	.	CASSSNRDSDYEQYF	TGTGCCAGCAGTTCGAACCGGGACAGTGACTACGAGCAGTACTTC
TRBV19	TRBJ1-5	TRBD1	few	CASSPEGAQPQHF	TGTGCCAGTAGCCCCGAGGGGGCCCAGCCCCAGCATTTT
TRBV30	TRBJ1-1	.	.	CAWTGGGMNTEAFF	TGTGCCTGGACCGGGGGGGGGATGAACACTGAAGCTTTCTTT
TRBV12-5	TRBJ1-2	TRBD1	once	CASGLVLGSGGEDYGYTF	TGTGCTAGTGGTTTGGTACTTGGTTCAGGGGGCGAGGACTATGGCTACACCTTC
TRBV6-1	TRBJ1-1	.	few	CASSETANTEAFF	TGTGCCAGCAGTGAGACAGCGAACACTGAAGCTTTCTTT
TRBV29-1	TRBJ2-5	TRBD2	.	CSVVLAGGGETQYF	TGCAGCGTTGTGTTAGCGGGAGGTGGAGAGACCCAGTACTTC
TRBV27	TRBJ2-1	.	.	CASSYTPRGSEQFF	TGTGCCAGCAGCTACACGCCTCGGGGTTCGGAGCAGTTCTTC
TRBV7-9	TRBJ2-2	TRBD1	.	CASSSNRGLTAAAELFF	TGTGCCAGCAGTTCTAACAGGGGGCTTACCGCAGCTGCGGAGCTGTTTTTT
TRBV11-2	TRBJ1-1	TRBD1	once	CASSSTGTGGRSEAFF	TGTGCCAGCAGCTCAACCGGGACAGGAGGACGTTCTGAAGCTTTCTTT
TRBV7-2	TRBJ2-2	.	.	CASSSPNTGELFF	TGTGCCAGCAGCTCTCCGAACACCGGGGAGCTGTTTTTT
TRBV5-1	TRBJ2-1	.	.	CASRWVSESYNEQFF	TGCGCCAGCAGATGGGTCAGCGAGTCCTACAATGAGCAGTTCTTC
TRBV10-3	TRBJ2-5	.	.	CAIRGGGQQETQYF	TGTGCCATCAGGGGGGGTGGGCAACAAGAGACCCAGTACTTC
TRBV7-8	TRBJ2-5	TRBD2	.	CASSRMGTSGRVGETQYF	TGTGCCAGCAGCCGAATGGGGACTAGCGGGAGAGTCGGAGAGACCCAGTACTTC
TRBV28	TRBJ1-5	.	.	CASSLRQLYNQPQHF	TGTGCCAGCAGTTTACGACAGTTGTACAATCAGCCCCAGCATTTT
TRBV5-4	TRBJ2-3	.	.	CASSLAGLNTDTQYF	TGTGCCAGCAGCTTGGCGGGATTAAACACAGATACGCAGTATTTT
TRBV27	TRBJ1-1	TRBD1	.	CASSLTGTGGPNTEAFF	TGTGCCAGCAGTCTCACCGGGACAGGGGGGCCGAACACTGAAGCTTTCTTT
TRBV2	TRBJ2-4	TRBD2	.	CASSPGLAGENIQYF	TGTGCCAGCAGTCCGGGACTAGCGGGAGAGAACATTCAGTACTTC
TRBV19	TRBJ1-1	TRBD1	.	CASSIETGGSEAFF	TGTGCCAGTAGTATAGAGACAGGGGGATCTGAAGCTTTCTTT
TRBV6-5	TRBJ2-2	.	.	CATRAPSVSFGELFF	TGTGCCACCCGAGCCCCTAGCGTTTCCTTCGGGGAGCTGTTTTTT
TRBV5-1	TRBJ2-7	TRBD1	.	CASRDRAYEQYF	TGCGCCAGCAGGGACAGGGCCTACGAGCAGTACTTC
TRBV15	TRBJ2-7	TRBD2	once	CATSDGGSYEQYF	TGTGCCACCAGCGACGGGGGGTCCTACGAGCAGTACTTC
TRBV9	TRBJ2-5	.	.	CASSVLGDKETQYF	TGTGCCAGCAGCGTACTAGGGGATAAGGAGACCCAGTACTTC
TRBV6-6	TRBJ1-1	.	.	CASTLGGRDTEAFF	TGTGCCAGCACCCTGGGGGGGCGCGACACTGAAGCTTTCTTT
TRBV7-9	TRBJ1-2	.	once	CASSLDSYGYTF	TGTGCCAGCAGCCTAGACAGCTATGGCTACACCTTC
TRBV7-9	TRBJ1-2	TRBD1	.	CASSSQRDRGRRRYTF	TGTGCCAGCAGCTCCCAAAGGGACAGGGGCCGCCGGCGCTACACCTTC
TRBV4-1	TRBJ1-4	.	.	CASSQVGGPNEKLFF	TGCGCCAGCAGCCAAGTGGGGGGGCCTAATGAAAAACTGTTTTTT
TRBV6-6	TRBJ2-7	TRBD2	.	CASRPLAGGPSYEQYF	TGTGCCAGCAGGCCACTAGCGGGAGGGCCCTCCTACGAGCAGTACTTC
TRBV4-1	TRBJ2-1	.	.	CASSQVGGGGWNEQFF	TGCGCCAGCAGCCAAGTCGGAGGGGGGGGGTGGAATGAGCAGTTCTTC
TRBV4-2	TRBJ2-7	TRBD2	.	CASSQEAGERDEQYF	TGTGCCAGCAGCCAAGAGGCGGGAGAAAGAGACGAGCAGTACTTC
TRBV27	TRBJ2-1	.	.	CASSLLGNEQFF	TGTGCCAGCAGTTTACTAGGTAATGAGCAGTTCTTC
TRBV27	TRBJ1-2	.	.	CASRPDGGSGYTF	TGTGCCAGCAGACCGGACGGAGGTAGTGGCTACACCTTC
TRBV28	TRBJ2-7	TRBD2	.	CASSRTSGSSYEQYF	TGTGCCAGCAGTCGAACTAGCGGGAGCTCCTACGAGCAGTACTTC
TRBV27	TRBJ2-1	TRBD2	.	CASSLGTSGYNEQFF	TGTGCCAGCAGTTTAGGGACTAGCGGTTACAATGAGCAGTTCTTC
TRBV7-2	TRBJ2-3	TRBD2	.	CASSSASLAGGLTDTQYF	TGTGCCAGCAGCTCCGCGTCACTAGCGGGAGGGCTGACAGATACGCAGTATTTT
TRBV2	TRBJ2-7	TRBD2	.	CATRGVAGRYEQYF	TGTGCCACCCGGGGGGTAGCGGGAAGATACGAGCAGTACTTC
TRBV4-3	TRBJ2-1	TRBD1	.	CASSQLGQGLINEQFF	TGCGCCAGCAGCCAGCTAGGACAGGGGCTAATCAATGAGCAGTTCTTC
TRBV18	TRBJ1-2	TRBD1	.	CASSPDVGQGSPYTF	TGTGCCAGCTCACCGGACGTCGGACAGGGCTCTCCCTACACCTTC
TRBV5-1	TRBJ2-1	TRBD2	once	CASSFLKREGGNEQFF	TGCGCCAGCAGCTTCCTTAAGCGGGAGGGTGGCAATGAGCAGTTCTTC
TRBV7-2	TRBJ2-1	TRBD2	.	CASSLTRTLAGAHNEQFF	TGTGCCAGCAGCTTAACACGGACGCTAGCGGGAGCCCACAATGAGCAGTTCTTC
TRBV29-1	TRBJ2-7	TRBD1	.	CSVWTGEDYEQYF	TGCAGCGTTTGGACAGGGGAAGATTACGAGCAGTACTTC
TRBV5-1	TRBJ2-7	TRBD2	.	CASSLSNSGRAEEQYF	TGCGCCAGCAGCTTGAGTAATAGCGGGAGGGCCGAAGAGCAGTACTTC
TRBV7-9	TRBJ1-2	TRBD1	once	CASSLEGQPAF	TGTGCCAGCAGCTTAGAGGGACAGCCCGCCTTC
TRBV5-1	TRBJ2-7	TRBD2	.	CASSSGTSFYEQYF	TGCGCCAGCAGCTCCGGGACTAGCTTTTACGAGCAGTACTTC
TRBV6-1	TRBJ2-7	TRBD1	.	CASSEEDRRFYEQYF	TGTGCCAGCAGTGAAGAGGACAGGAGATTCTACGAGCAGTACTTC
TRBV6-6	TRBJ2-7	TRBD1	.	CASHTSDRVGEQYF	TGTGCCAGCCACACTTCGGACAGGGTGGGCGAGCAGTACTTC
TRBV5-1	TRBJ2-5	TRBD1	.	CASSLVGTGVEETQYF	TGCGCCAGCAGCTTGGTTGGGACAGGGGTAGAGGAGACCCAGTACTTC
TRBV18	TRBJ2-7	TRBD2	.	CASSPPALAGGGEQYF	TGTGCCAGCTCACCACCAGCTCTAGCGGGAGGCGGAGAGCAGTACTTC
TRBV19	TRBJ2-1	TRBD1	.	CASSRPGQGGEQFF	TGTGCCAGTAGTCGTCCCGGACAGGGGGGTGAGCAGTTCTTC
TRBV28	TRBJ2-5	.	once	CASSFYSPDRNQETQYF	TGTGCCAGCAGTTTCTACTCCCCGGACAGAAACCAAGAGACCCAGTACTTC
TRBV9	TRBJ2-7	TRBD2	.	CASSPASGPSYEQYF	TGTGCCAGCAGCCCCGCTAGCGGGCCCTCCTACGAGCAGTACTTC
TRBV11-3	TRBJ2-2	.	.	CASSPGQNTGELFF	TGTGCCAGCAGCCCCGGACAGAACACCGGGGAGCTGTTTTTT
TRBV29-1	TRBJ1-1	.	.	CSVASGATEAFF	TGCAGCGTAGCTTCAGGGGCCACTGAAGCTTTCTTT